The 6 T cell receptor beta chains listed next were all sequenced from one sample in a study of coeliac disease (dated by TCRdb to between 2022 and 2023). The library relied on the immunoSEQ multiplex PCR assay. TCRdb re-hosts the immuneACCESS table, in-frame sequences only. Its copies lack some clones; in the studies checked, an unresolved V gene accounts for under half of them, and the cause for the rest is not known. Within this sample are about 9,400 clones, with about 64% of them counted one time only. Over 20% of the sample comes from the top ten. The source material was lamina propria lymphocytes from the gut. The sample's cell subset or site label, decoded: lamina propria cell (LPC) fraction of small intestinal biopsy. The receptor source for this set is a woman aged 55-70 years with celiac disease.

The gene calls are TRBV5-1 and TRBJ2-1; 12 bases align to TRBD2. Germline CDR1 is SGHRS and CDR2 is YFSETQ. J lost 9 bases, V lost 0 bases, and 7 bases had no gene match. The CDR3 length is 16 residues. The CDR3 loop is CASSLELGLAGVEQFF. The CDR3 DNA follows: TGCGCCAGCAGCTTGGAGTTGGGACTAGCGGGCGTTGAGCAGTTCTTC.

This clone turned up a few times. The J gene is TRBJ1-2, the V gene TRBV19; the D is unclear. V was pared by 11 bases and J by 5 bases, with 21 bases between. Germline CDR1 reads LNHDA; CDR2 reads SQIVND (reference sequence). The CDR3 spans 14 residues. As DNA, the CDR3 is TGTGCCGCCGGAGGCGGGAGTCCCCCGTATGGCTACACCTTC. It codes for CAAGGGSPPYGYTF.

This clone has only a few counts. This chain uses TRBV19 with TRBJ1-2; TRBD1 is a possible D gene (6 bases). The germline V gene encodes CDR1 LNHDA and CDR2 SQIVND (reference sequence). The CDR3 is 16 residues long. Trimming stripped 4 bases from V and 6 bases from J, with 21 bases between. For the CDR3, the DNA is TGTGCCAGTAGTACCCACAGGGTACCTGGCACCGATGGCTACACCTTC. Protein sequence: CASSTHRVPGTDGYTF.

The V gene is TRBV2, the J gene TRBJ2-2, with D perhaps TRBD2 (5 bases). Germline values: CDR1 SNHLY, CDR2 FYNNEI. Trimming removed 7 bases from V and 5 bases from J, with 8 bases in between. The CDR3 has 12 amino acids. The CDR3 DNA reads as TGTGCCAGCATCCCGGGGACCGGGGAGCTGTTTTTT. It is translated as CASIPGTGELFF.

The V call is TRBV29-1, the J call TRBJ2-3; 9 bases fit TRBD2. The CDR3 length is 15 residues. Germline CDR1 SQVTM, CDR2 ANQGSEA. The ends lost 6 bases at V and 0 bases at J; junction bases unmatched: 7. CDR3 loop: CSVMGLAASTDTQYF. CDR3 nucleotide sequence: TGCAGCGTAATGGGACTAGCTGCTAGCACAGATACGCAGTATTTT.

The chain employs TRBV11-2 and TRBJ2-7, with D perhaps TRBD2 (6 bases). The germline V gene has CDR1 SGHAT and CDR2 FQNNGV. V lost 0 bases and J lost 7, with 16 bases in between. The CDR3 covers 15 residues. The CDR3 protein is CASSLEPAGTSEQYF. The CDR3 DNA is TGTGCCAGCAGCTTAGAGCCAGCGGGTACGTCAGAGCAGTACTTC.